One sample yielded the 2 T cell receptor beta chains listed below, sequenced in a study of T cell repertoires in cytomegalovirus infection. TCRdb ran MiXCR on the reads and lists one entry per CDR3 protein. The sample records around 270,000 distinct CDR3 sequences, 8% to 9.5% being singletons. Source material: PBMCs. The receptors shown here come from a human donor in good health (CMV status not recorded). Some clones in this sample may be carry-over from other donors' samples.

This clonotype was seen ten or more times. This rearrangement joins TRBV7-2 to TRBJ2-1; perhaps D is TRBD1 or TRBD2 (6 bases each). CDR3 size: 12 residues. CDR1 and CDR2 (germline): SGHTA, FQGNSA. V lost 4 bases and J lost 12, with 13 bases in between. The CDR3 region has the DNA TGTGCCAGCAGCTCGCAACAGGGAGGGCAGTTCTTC. This sequence encodes CASSSQQGGQFF. Variable domain in full (rest from reference TRBV7-2 and TRBJ2-1): GAGVSQSPSNKVTEKGKDVELRCDPISGHTALYWYRQSLGQGLEFLIYFQGNSAPDKSGLPSDRFSAERTGGSVSTLTIQRTQQEDSAVYLCASSSQQGGQFFGPGTRLTVL.

This clonotype came up many times. This chain uses TRBV12-3 or TRBV12-4 with TRBJ2-2; D gene uncertain. Trimming cost V 3 bases and J 4 bases, with 6 bases left between them. CDR3 length: 13 amino acids. CDR3 coding DNA: TGTGCCAGCAGTTTGGCCCCCACCGGGGAGCTGTTTTTT. As protein: CASSLAPTGELFF.